This section outlines one TCR beta chain sequence together with its context. Its antigen is not identified. Profiled with immunoSEQ multiplex PCR; TCRdb holds only in-frame clones, not every one. The data contain tens of thousands of clones, approximately 91% of them singletons. The V segment lost 0 bases and the J segment 6 bases; nucleotides outside the gene matches: 4. CDR3 length equals 14 residues. Looked up from germline, CDR1 is KGHSH and CDR2 is LQKENI. The data stem from a study of graft-versus-host responses after intestinal transplantation. The chain couples TRBV18 to TRBJ2-7, with 8 bases aligning to TRBD2. The sequencing here drew on unstimulated CD4+ T cells sorted from spleen or lymph node cells, taken before intestinal transplant. The receptor was derived from a human donor who received an intestinal transplant. The CDR3 here is CASSPPGLEPEQYF. The CDR3 nucleotides are TGTGCCAGCTCACCACCGGGACTAGAGCCCGAGCAGTACTTC.